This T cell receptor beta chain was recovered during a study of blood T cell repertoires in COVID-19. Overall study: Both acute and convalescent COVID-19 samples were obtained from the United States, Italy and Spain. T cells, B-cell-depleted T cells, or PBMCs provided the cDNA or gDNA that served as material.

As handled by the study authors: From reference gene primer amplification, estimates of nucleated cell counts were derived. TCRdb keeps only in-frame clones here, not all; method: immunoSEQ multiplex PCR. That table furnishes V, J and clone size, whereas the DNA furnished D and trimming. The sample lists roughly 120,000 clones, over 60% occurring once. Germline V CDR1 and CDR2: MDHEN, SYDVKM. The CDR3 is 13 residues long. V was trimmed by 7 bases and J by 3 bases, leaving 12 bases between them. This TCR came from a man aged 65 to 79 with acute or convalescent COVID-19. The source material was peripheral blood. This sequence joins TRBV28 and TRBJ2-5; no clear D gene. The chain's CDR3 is CASTQSGEETQYF. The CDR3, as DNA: TGTGCCAGCACTCAGAGTGGAGAAGAGACCCAGTACTTC.